This TCR delta chain was recovered during a study of gamma-delta chains in newborns, infants, children. TCRdb reran clone calling via CATT on the reads. This table has under 3,500 delta-chain clones, roughly 48% appearing once. By frequency in the sample, this clone is large. The germline gives CDR1 TSWWSYY, CDR2 QGS. J lost 4 bases, V lost 2 bases, and 12 bases had no gene match. The CDR3 is 17 amino acids. V and J are TRDV1 and TRDJ1; 8 positions match TRDD2. Sequences were obtained from blood. This sequence was found in a child who received the measles vaccine. CDR3 in amino acids: CALGESSYNILGDKLIF. In nucleotides, the CDR3 is TGTGCTCTTGGGGAATCTTCCTACAACATACTCGGCGATAAACTCATCTTT.